This is a list of T cell receptor beta chains from one sample in a study of blood T cell repertoires in COVID-19. Only in-frame clones appear in the TCRdb table, and some are missing; sequencing was by immunoSEQ multiplex PCR. The profile shows approximately 68,000 clones, around nine tenths of them singletons. Sequencing input: peripheral blood. Receptors originate from a man in his 70s with active or convalescent COVID-19. Both conserved end residues are part of each CDR3. Each record gives: clone size, D gene, J gene, V gene, CDR3 protein, CDR3 DNA. D genes are given only for firm matches. Size is omitted from some rows. Given values are once, few, many or a class for expanded clones.

>.|.|TRBJ1-4|TRBV15
CATSRGRGGDEKLFF
TGTGCCACCAGCAGAGGGAGAGGGGGGGATGAAAAACTGTTTTTT
>.|.|TRBJ2-1|TRBV7-2
CASARAGRNEQFF
TGTGCCAGCGCTCGGGCAGGGAGGAATGAGCAGTTCTTC
>.|.|TRBJ2-5|TRBV7-9
CASSLESPFQETQYF
TGTGCCAGCAGCTTAGAGAGTCCCTTCCAAGAGACCCAGTACTTC
>.|.|TRBJ1-4|TRBV5-1
CASSLGRGNEKLFF
TGCGCCAGCAGCTTGGGAAGGGGTAATGAAAAACTGTTTTTT
>once|.|TRBJ1-5|TRBV3-1/TRBV3-2
CASSQDFRVQPQHF
TGTGCCAGCAGCCAAGATTTTCGCGTTCAGCCCCAGCATTTT
>.|TRBD1|TRBJ1-2|TRBV28
CASSLGPRTGGFGYTF
TGTGCCAGCAGTTTAGGACCCCGGACAGGCGGATTTGGCTACACCTTC
>.|.|TRBJ1-6|TRBV6-5
CASTEQAHNSPLHF
TGTGCCAGCACCGAGCAGGCTCATAATTCACCCCTCCACTTT
>.|.|TRBJ1-1|TRBV5-5
CASSFRGNTEAFF
TGTGCCAGCAGCTTCAGGGGGAACACTGAAGCTTTCTTT
>.|.|TRBJ1-3|TRBV11-2
CASSPGVFSGNTIYF
TGTGCCAGCAGCCCGGGAGTCTTCTCTGGAAACACCATATATTTT
>.|.|TRBJ2-7|TRBV5-1
CASSSTAGTGAYEQYF
TGCGCCAGCAGCTCGACAGCCGGGACGGGGGCCTACGAGCAGTACTTC
>.|TRBD1|TRBJ1-1|TRBV19
CASSIRTGYTEAFF
TGTGCCAGTAGTATTAGGACAGGCTACACTGAAGCTTTCTTT
>.|.|TRBJ1-2|TRBV5-1
CASSLNLRSGYTF
TGCGCCAGCAGCTTAAACTTACGTAGTGGCTACACCTTC
>.|TRBD1|TRBJ2-6|TRBV10-3
CAISAARDSGGANVLTF
TGTGCCATCAGCGCCGCCCGGGACAGTGGTGGGGCCAACGTCCTGACTTTC
>.|.|TRBJ1-6|TRBV3-1/TRBV3-2
CASSSQGIENSPLHF
TGTGCCAGCAGCAGCCAGGGAATTGAAAATTCACCCCTCCACTTT
>.|.|TRBJ1-1|TRBV5-8
CASRGTGRAFF
TGTGCCAGCAGAGGGACCGGGAGAGCTTTCTTT
>.|TRBD2|TRBJ2-3|TRBV6-4
CASSDSTSGSHTQYF
TGTGCCAGCAGTGACTCGACTAGCGGGAGCCATACGCAGTATTTT
>.|TRBD2|TRBJ2-7|TRBV18
CASSEQRGGWYEQYF
TGTGCCAGCTCAGAACAGCGGGGGGGCTGGTACGAGCAGTACTTC
>.|TRBD1|TRBJ1-5|TRBV10-3
CATPGQGNSNQPQHF
TGTGCCACCCCCGGACAGGGGAATAGCAATCAGCCCCAGCATTTT
>.|.|TRBJ1-2|TRBV5-6
CASSPDIYNYGYTF
TGTGCCAGCAGCCCGGACATCTATAACTATGGCTACACCTTC
>few|TRBD2|TRBJ2-1|TRBV7-9
CASSLKAGAHEQFF
TGTGCCAGCAGCTTAAAAGCGGGAGCACATGAGCAGTTCTTC
>few|.|TRBJ2-5|TRBV11-2
CASSGGSKTQYF
TGTGCCAGCAGCGGGGGGAGTAAGACCCAGTACTTC
>.|TRBD2|TRBJ2-1|TRBV9
CASSVEGGDSNTSGGGEQFF
TGTGCCAGCAGCGTAGAGGGCGGGGACAGCAATACTAGCGGGGGTGGTGAGCAGTTCTTC
>once|TRBD1|TRBJ1-1|TRBV7-8
CASSSGQGNTEAFF
TGTGCCAGCAGCTCGGGACAGGGTAACACTGAAGCTTTCTTT
>few|.|TRBJ2-7|TRBV11-2
CASSSTYEQYF
TGTGCCAGCAGCTCCACCTACGAGCAGTACTTC
>.|TRBD1|TRBJ1-4|TRBV30
CAWSYRGEKLFF
TGTGCCTGGAGCTACAGGGGGGAAAAACTGTTTTTT
>.|TRBD2|TRBJ2-7|TRBV5-4
CASSLDPSGGLSDF
TGTGCCAGCAGCTTGGACCCTAGCGGGGGGCTTTCCGACTTC
>.|TRBD1|TRBJ2-5|TRBV5-4
CASSSGTEETQYF
TGTGCCAGCAGCTCTGGGACAGAAGAGACCCAGTACTTC
>.|.|TRBJ2-7|TRBV20-1
CSASSFWQDYEQYF
TGCAGTGCTAGTTCTTTTTGGCAGGACTACGAGCAGTACTTC
>.|TRBD1|TRBJ2-6|TRBV5-1
CASSLQIPGQGIAGANVLTF
TGCGCCAGCAGCTTGCAAATTCCGGGACAGGGGATAGCCGGGGCCAACGTCCTGACTTTC
>.|TRBD2|TRBJ2-3|TRBV10-3
CAISLGLAGVNTQYF
TGTGCCATCAGTCTCGGACTAGCGGGAGTAAATACGCAGTATTTT
>.|TRBD1|TRBJ2-5|TRBV19
CASSIDPPGQGRTKTQYF
TGTGCCAGTAGTATAGACCCCCCTGGACAGGGGCGGACGAAGACCCAGTACTTC
>.|TRBD2|TRBJ2-5|TRBV23-1
CASSQLAAELAGGPLEETQYF
TGCGCCAGCAGTCAATTGGCCGCCGAGCTAGCGGGGGGCCCCCTCGAAGAGACCCAGTACTTC
>.|.|TRBJ2-2|TRBV3-1/TRBV3-2
CASSLLSTGELFF
TGTGCCAGCAGCCTACTAAGTACCGGGGAGCTGTTTTTT
>.|.|TRBJ2-1|TRBV18
CASSPLEGVYNEQFF
TGTGCCAGCTCACCCCTGGAGGGAGTCTACAATGAGCAGTTCTTC
>.|.|TRBJ2-1|TRBV19
CASSAIGDEQFF
TGTGCCAGTAGTGCCATAGGGGATGAGCAGTTCTTC
>.|.|TRBJ2-2|TRBV9
CASSATKGGGPRTGELFF
TGTGCCAGCAGCGCAACTAAGGGGGGAGGGCCTAGGACCGGGGAGCTGTTTTTT
>.|.|TRBJ1-1|TRBV9
CASSLAHSTEAFF
TGTGCCAGCAGCCTAGCCCACAGCACTGAAGCTTTCTTT
>.|.|TRBJ1-2|TRBV6-5
CASSRERGGEGYTF
TGTGCCAGCTCCAGGGAGCGGGGGGGAGAAGGCTACACCTTC